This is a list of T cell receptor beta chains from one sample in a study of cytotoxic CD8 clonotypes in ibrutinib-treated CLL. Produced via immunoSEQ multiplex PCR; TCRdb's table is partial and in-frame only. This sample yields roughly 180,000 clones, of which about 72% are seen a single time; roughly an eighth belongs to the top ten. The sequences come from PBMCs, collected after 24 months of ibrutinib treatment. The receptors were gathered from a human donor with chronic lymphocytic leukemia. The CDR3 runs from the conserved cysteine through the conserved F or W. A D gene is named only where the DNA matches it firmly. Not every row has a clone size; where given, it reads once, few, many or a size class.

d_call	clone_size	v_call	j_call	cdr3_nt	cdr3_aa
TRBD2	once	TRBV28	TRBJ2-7	TGTGCCAGCAGTTTGATCCTAGCGGGGACCTACGAGCAGTACTTC	CASSLILAGTYEQYF
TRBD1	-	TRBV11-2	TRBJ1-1	TGTGCCAGCAGCTTGGGACAGGGGGTAGACACTGAAGCTTTCTTT	CASSLGQGVDTEAFF
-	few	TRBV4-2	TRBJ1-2	TGTGCCAGCAGCCAAGCTCCCAGTAACTATGGCTACACCTTC	CASSQAPSNYGYTF
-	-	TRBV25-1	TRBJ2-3	TGTGCCAGCAGTGACCCTACGGGGTCTGCAGATACGCAGTATTTT	CASSDPTGSADTQYF
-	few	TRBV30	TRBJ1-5	TGTGCCTGGAACGGACAGACTAATCAGCCCCAGCATTTT	CAWNGQTNQPQHF
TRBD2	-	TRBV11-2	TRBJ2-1	TGTGCCAGCAGCTTGGGACTAGCCCCCTACAATGAGCAGTTCTTC	CASSLGLAPYNEQFF
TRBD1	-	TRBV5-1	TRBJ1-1	TGCGCCAGCAGCCTTAAAGGACAGGGCTCTGAAGCTTTCTTT	CASSLKGQGSEAFF
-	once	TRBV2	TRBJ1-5	TGTGCCAGCAGTGAAGCAGGGGAGGGAAGCAATCAGCCCCAGCATTTT	CASSEAGEGSNQPQHF
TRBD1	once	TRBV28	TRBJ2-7	TGTGCCAGCAGTTTAGGGGACAGGGACGCTACCTACGAGCAGTACTTC	CASSLGDRDATYEQYF
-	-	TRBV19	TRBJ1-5	TGTGCCAGTAGTCCTCAAGTGAGCAATCAGCCCCAGCATTTT	CASSPQVSNQPQHF
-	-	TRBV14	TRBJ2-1	TGTGCCAGCAGCCAAGTCATAGGGAGGGGGTCCTACAATGAGCAGTTCTTC	CASSQVIGRGSYNEQFF
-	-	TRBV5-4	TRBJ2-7	TGTGCCAGCAGCTTGGACGGTCTCTCCTACGAGCAGTACTTC	CASSLDGLSYEQYF
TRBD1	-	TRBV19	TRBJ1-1	TGTGCCAGTAACGATCGGGGACAGTCAAACACTGAAGCTTTCTTT	CASNDRGQSNTEAFF
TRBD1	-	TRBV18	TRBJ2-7	TGTGCCAGCTCACTAGGGACAGAATCCACCTACGAGCAGTACTTC	CASSLGTESTYEQYF
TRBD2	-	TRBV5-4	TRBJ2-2	TGTGCCAGCAGCTTGGAGGTAGCGGGAGGTGAAGCCGGGGAGCTGTTTTTT	CASSLEVAGGEAGELFF
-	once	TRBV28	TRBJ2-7	TGTGCCAGCATCCCCCACTCCCGAAAGTACGAGCAGTACTTC	CASIPHSRKYEQYF
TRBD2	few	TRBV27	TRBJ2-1	TGTGCCAGCAGTTCTCGGACTAGCGGGAGGGTAGCAGAGTACAATGAGCAGTTCTTC	CASSSRTSGRVAEYNEQFF
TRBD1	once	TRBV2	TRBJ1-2	TGTGCCAGCAGATTAGCCGGGACAGGGAACTATGGCTACACCTTC	CASRLAGTGNYGYTF
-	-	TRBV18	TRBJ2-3	TGTGCCAGCTCACGTGGGATTTCACCAGATACGCAGTATTTT	CASSRGISPDTQYF
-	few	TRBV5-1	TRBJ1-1	TGCGCCAGCAGCCCTGGAGTGGACAGTTTAGGTGGTCACGCTTTCTTT	CASSPGVDSLGGHAFF
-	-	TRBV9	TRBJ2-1	TGTGCCAGCAGCCCCTACGGGTACAATGAGCAGTTCTTC	CASSPYGYNEQFF
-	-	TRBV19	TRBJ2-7	TGTGCCAGTAGTATCCTTGGCCCAGGGTCTGGGGAGCAGTACTTC	CASSILGPGSGEQYF
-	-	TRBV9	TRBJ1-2	TGTGCCAGCAGCGTAGATCCTCAAAACTATGGCTACACCTTC	CASSVDPQNYGYTF